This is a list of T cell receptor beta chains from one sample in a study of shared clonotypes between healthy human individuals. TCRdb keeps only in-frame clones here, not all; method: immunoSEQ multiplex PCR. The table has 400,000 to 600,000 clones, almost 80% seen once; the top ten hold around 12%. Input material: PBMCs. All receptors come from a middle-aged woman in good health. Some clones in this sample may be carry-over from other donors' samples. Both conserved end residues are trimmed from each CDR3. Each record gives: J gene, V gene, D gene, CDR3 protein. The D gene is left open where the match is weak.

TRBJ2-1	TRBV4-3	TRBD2	ASSQGLAGVNEQF
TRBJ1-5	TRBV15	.	ATSKWQINSNQPQH
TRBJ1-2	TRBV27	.	ASRGGAGYT
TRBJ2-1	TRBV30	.	AWSSGASSYNEQF
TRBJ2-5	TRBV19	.	ASSPGTPETQY
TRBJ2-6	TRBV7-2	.	ASSLGLGFAGANVLT
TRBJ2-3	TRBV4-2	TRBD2	ASSQGTSGGTDTQY
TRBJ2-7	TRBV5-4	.	ASSLEPIYEQY
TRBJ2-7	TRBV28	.	ASSLLGKYEQY
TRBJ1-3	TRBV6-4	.	ASSDGSSNSGNTIY
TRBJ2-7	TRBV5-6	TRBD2	ASSPHYRLAGPYEQY
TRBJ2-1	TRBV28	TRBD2	ASPPTTSAQTDEQF
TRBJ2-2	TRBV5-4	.	ASSLERAGELF
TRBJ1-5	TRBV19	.	ASSLGRERGPQH
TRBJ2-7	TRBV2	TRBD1	ASSGDSPYEQY
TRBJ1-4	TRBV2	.	ASSAHSGEKLF
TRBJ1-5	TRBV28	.	ASRYSGQPQH
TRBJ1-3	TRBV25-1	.	ASTDHSGNTIY
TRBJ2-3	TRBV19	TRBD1	ASSTGGEDTQY
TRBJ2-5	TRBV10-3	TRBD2	AISDPAGVRETQY
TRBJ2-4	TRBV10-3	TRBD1	AISKTGGTGTDKNIQY
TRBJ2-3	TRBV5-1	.	ASSSGQSDTQY
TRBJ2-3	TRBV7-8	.	ASSSSPGRGGTDTQY
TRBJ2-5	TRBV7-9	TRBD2	ASKELAAGETQY
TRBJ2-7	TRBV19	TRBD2	ASKPSGRAYEQY
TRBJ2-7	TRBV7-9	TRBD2	ASSLLAGERGDYEQY
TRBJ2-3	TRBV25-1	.	ASSVDWDTQY
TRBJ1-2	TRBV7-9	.	ASSHTPANYGYT
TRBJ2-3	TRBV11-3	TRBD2	ASSSRLAGRTDTQY
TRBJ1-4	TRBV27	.	ASSFSSATNEKLF
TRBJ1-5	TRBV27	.	ASSLYRVEGHQPQH
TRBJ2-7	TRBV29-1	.	SVEEGAGEQY
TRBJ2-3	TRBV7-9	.	ASSPPASGDTQY
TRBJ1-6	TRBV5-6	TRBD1	ASSRGTDNSPLH
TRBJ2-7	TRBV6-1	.	ASGARDYEQY
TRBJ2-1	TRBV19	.	ASSIVVRAPYNEQF
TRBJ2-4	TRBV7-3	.	ASSSRPVGENIQY
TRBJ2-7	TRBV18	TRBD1	ASSQGALSEQY
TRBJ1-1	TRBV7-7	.	ASSVKWGGLGTEAF
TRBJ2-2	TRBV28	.	ASSLSLNTGELF
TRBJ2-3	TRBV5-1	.	ASSPDTDTQY
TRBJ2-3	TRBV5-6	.	ASSPGTASTDTQY
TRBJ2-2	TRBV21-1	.	ASSARQVLNTGELF
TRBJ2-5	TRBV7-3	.	ASSPTREETQY